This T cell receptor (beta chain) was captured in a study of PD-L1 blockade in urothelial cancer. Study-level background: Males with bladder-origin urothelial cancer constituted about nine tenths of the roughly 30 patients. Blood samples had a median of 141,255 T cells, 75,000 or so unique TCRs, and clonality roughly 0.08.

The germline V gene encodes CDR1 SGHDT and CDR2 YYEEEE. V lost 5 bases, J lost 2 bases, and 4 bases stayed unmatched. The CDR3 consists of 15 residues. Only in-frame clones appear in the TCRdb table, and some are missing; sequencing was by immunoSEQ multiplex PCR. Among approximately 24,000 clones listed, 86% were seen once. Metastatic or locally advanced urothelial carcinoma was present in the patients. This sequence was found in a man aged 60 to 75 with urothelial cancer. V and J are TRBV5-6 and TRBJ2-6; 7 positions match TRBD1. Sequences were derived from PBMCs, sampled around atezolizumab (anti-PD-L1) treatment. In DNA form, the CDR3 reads TGTGCCAGCAGGGAAACAGGGGCTGGGGCCAACGTCCTGACTTTC. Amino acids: CASRETGAGANVLTF.